A selection of T cell receptor beta chains follows, all from one sample in a study of cytomegalovirus exposure and HLA in healthy donors. Using immunoSEQ multiplex PCR, the repertoire was profiled, and TCRdb retains in-frame clones only, with some absent. The repertoire holds around 150,000 clones, 60% to 85% seen once, with approximately 1.4% in the top ten. The sample comprised PBMCs. Receptors originate from a woman between 40 and 50 years old in good health and CMV-seronegative. Each CDR3 is given with its conserved first and last residue. A D gene is named only where the DNA matches it firmly. Not all rows give a size; the values are once, few, many and, for expanded clones, a class.

V	D	J	size	DNA	CDR3
TRBV6-5	TRBD2	TRBJ2-5	NA	TGTGCCATCAAGGAGCGGGGTACACAAGAGACCCAGTACTTC	CAIKERGTQETQYF
TRBV7-9	NA	TRBJ2-7	NA	TGTGCCAGCAGCTTCCCCGTCGGCAGGGAAGACGAGCAGTACTTC	CASSFPVGREDEQYF
TRBV2	TRBD2	TRBJ2-5	NA	TGTGCCAGCCTTATGGGGCGGGGGGGACCGGAGACCCAGTACTTC	CASLMGRGGPETQYF
TRBV15	TRBD1	TRBJ1-1	once	TGTGCCACCAGCAGAGATCGTGGGACAGGAACGAACACTGAAGCTTTCTTT	CATSRDRGTGTNTEAFF
TRBV9	NA	TRBJ1-5	once	TGTGCCAGCAGCGCTGATCCGGGGTATCAGCCCCAGCATTTT	CASSADPGYQPQHF
TRBV19	TRBD1	TRBJ2-7	NA	TGTGCCAGTGGAACCGGACAGGGGGCTTCCTACGAGCAGTACTTC	CASGTGQGASYEQYF
TRBV27	TRBD1	TRBJ1-1	NA	TGTGCCAGCAGTGGAGGGGACAGGGTGAGGAGAGCTTTCTTT	CASSGGDRVRRAFF
TRBV5-1	TRBD1	TRBJ1-6	NA	TGCGCCAGCAGCAGGGACAGCCCTTATAATTCACCCCTCCACTTT	CASSRDSPYNSPLHF
TRBV7-9	NA	TRBJ1-6	NA	TGTGCCAGCAGCTTTACAGGGCTCCCTTCACCCCTCCACTTT	CASSFTGLPSPLHF
TRBV30	NA	TRBJ1-1	NA	TGTGCCTGGACCAGGGGCTTGTGGTGGGAAGCTTTCTTT	CAWTRGLWWEAFF
TRBV30	TRBD1	TRBJ1-2	NA	TGTGCCGCCACAGGGGGCGTTAACTATGGCTACACCTTC	CAATGGVNYGYTF
TRBV19	NA	TRBJ1-5	few	TGTGCCAGTAGAGGGGTCCAGGGCCCTTACGGGCCCCAGCATTTT	CASRGVQGPYGPQHF
TRBV5-4	NA	TRBJ1-1	NA	TGTGCCAGCAGCTCCCGGGACTTGTCTACTGAAGCTTTCTTT	CASSSRDLSTEAFF
TRBV11-1	TRBD2	TRBJ2-1	NA	TGTGCCAGCAGCTTAGTGATAGCGGGGGGGCCAGATGAGCAGTTCTTC	CASSLVIAGGPDEQFF
TRBV5-6	NA	TRBJ2-7	few	TGTGCCAGCAGCTTGGGTACGGGGGACGAGCAGTACTTC	CASSLGTGDEQYF
TRBV7-9	NA	TRBJ1-2	NA	TGTGCCAGCAGCCAAAACTATATGGAGGGCTACACCTTC	CASSQNYMEGYTF
TRBV6-1	NA	TRBJ1-1	NA	TGTGCCAGCAGTGAATTGCAGGGCCAGGACGAAGCTTTCTTT	CASSELQGQDEAFF
TRBV10-2	NA	TRBJ2-7	once	TGCGCCAGCAGCCCACAGGAGATTGCCTACGAGCAGTACTTC	CASSPQEIAYEQYF
TRBV6-1	TRBD1	TRBJ2-7	few	TGTGCCAGCAGTGGGGGACAGGGGGCATCTCCTGGCGAGCAGTACTTC	CASSGGQGASPGEQYF
TRBV5-1	NA	TRBJ1-3	few	TGCGCCAGCAGCTCTTCCGGGATTGGAAACACCATATATTTT	CASSSSGIGNTIYF